Sequencing of this T cell receptor (beta chain) was carried out in a study of response to subunit inactivated influenza vaccine. There are 13 residues in the CDR3. V dropped 1 base and J dropped 2 bases, with 9 bases sitting between them. Germline V gene sequence: CDR1 DFQATT, CDR2 SNEGSKA (reference sequence). TCRdb recomputed calls from the RT-PCR reads with MiXCR, one row per CDR3 protein. The sample includes more than 550,000 distinct CDR3 sequences, over 9.5% of them seen just once. This rearrangement joins TRBV20-1 to TRBJ2-7; D remains ambiguous. This clonotype was obtained from a man aged 50 to 59 who received an inactivated influenza vaccine. Material: PBMCs from blood, obtained on the day of vaccination. Here the CDR3 reads CSARGPTTYEQYF. In DNA, the CDR3 is TGCAGTGCTAGAGGCCCCACTACCTACGAGCAGTACTTC.